A selection of T cell receptor beta chains follows, all from one sample in a study of T cells after yellow fever vaccination. From the 5' RACE reads, TCRdb called clonotypes with MiXCR, one entry per CDR3 protein. Of 610,000 or so distinct CDR3 sequences listed, 12% are singletons. The sequences come from PBMCs, collected on the day of the yellow fever booster vaccination. The source of these receptors is a man aged 25 to 40 who received the YFV17D yellow fever vaccine. Each CDR3 is given with its conserved first and last residue. The order of the fields is clone size, J gene, V gene, D gene, CDR3 protein, CDR3 DNA. The D gene is left open where the match is weak. Part of the rows lack a size; the others show once, few, many or a class for expanded clones.

size: NA; J: TRBJ2-5; V: TRBV3-1; D: TRBD1; CDR3: CASSQSTNRGHFETQYF; DNA: TGTGCCAGCAGCCAGTCGACAAACAGGGGGCATTTCGAGACCCAGTACTTC
size: NA; J: TRBJ2-7; V: TRBV5-1; D: NA; CDR3: CASSLVEDYEQYF; DNA: TGCGCCAGCAGCTTGGTAGAGGACTACGAGCAGTACTTC
size: few; J: TRBJ2-4; V: TRBV12-3/TRBV12-4; D: NA; CDR3: CASRPLSEAKNIQYF; DNA: TGTGCCAGCAGACCCTTAAGCGAGGCCAAAAACATTCAGTACTTC
size: few; J: TRBJ2-7; V: TRBV6-5; D: TRBD2; CDR3: CASSYSGGTSYEQYF; DNA: TGTGCCAGCAGTTACTCCGGGGGGACCTCCTACGAGCAGTACTTC
size: many; J: TRBJ2-3; V: TRBV18; D: NA; CDR3: CASSPPYSTDTQYF; DNA: TGTGCCAGCTCACCACCGTACAGTACAGATACGCAGTATTTT
size: few; J: TRBJ2-3; V: TRBV29-1; D: TRBD2; CDR3: CSVDWSGRRGGLSTDTQYF; DNA: TGCAGCGTTGATTGGAGCGGGAGAAGGGGCGGTTTAAGCACAGATACGCAGTATTTT
size: NA; J: TRBJ2-3; V: TRBV20-1; D: NA; CDR3: CSASGGQDTQYF; DNA: TGCAGTGCTTCCGGGGGCCAAGATACGCAGTATTTT
size: many; J: TRBJ2-7; V: TRBV4-3; D: NA; CDR3: CASSQVGGYEQYF; DNA: TGCGCCAGCAGCCAAGTAGGTGGTTACGAGCAGTACTTC
size: NA; J: TRBJ1-2; V: TRBV20-1; D: TRBD1; CDR3: CSARGKQGAGGYTF; DNA: TGCAGTGCTCGCGGAAAACAGGGGGCTGGGGGCTACACCTTC
size: NA; J: TRBJ2-7; V: TRBV4-3; D: TRBD1; CDR3: CASSQKQGAWGEQYF; DNA: TGCGCCAGCAGCCAAAAACAGGGGGCTTGGGGCGAGCAGTACTTC
size: NA; J: TRBJ1-1; V: TRBV5-1; D: NA; CDR3: CASSSRPDLNTEAFF; DNA: TGCGCCAGCAGTTCGCGTCCGGATTTGAACACTGAAGCTTTCTTT
size: few; J: TRBJ2-7; V: TRBV6-5; D: NA; CDR3: CASSYLTRRSGDEQYF; DNA: TGTGCCAGCAGTTACCTTACACGCCGGTCGGGGGACGAGCAGTACTTC
size: NA; J: TRBJ2-4; V: TRBV5-4; D: TRBD1; CDR3: CASSSRQGGEHIQYF; DNA: TGTGCCAGCAGCTCCCGACAGGGGGGGGAACACATTCAGTACTTC
size: few; J: TRBJ2-7; V: TRBV4-3; D: TRBD1; CDR3: CASSQEQGDHEQYF; DNA: TGCGCCAGCAGCCAAGAACAGGGGGATCACGAGCAGTACTTC
size: NA; J: TRBJ2-5; V: TRBV15; D: TRBD1; CDR3: CATSRGTGGAETQYF; DNA: TGTGCCACCAGCAGAGGTACAGGGGGCGCCGAGACCCAGTACTTC
size: NA; J: TRBJ2-7; V: TRBV7-8; D: NA; CDR3: CASSLAHSYEQYF; DNA: TGTGCCAGCAGCTTAGCGCACTCCTACGAGCAGTACTTC
size: few; J: TRBJ2-1; V: TRBV5-1; D: TRBD1; CDR3: CASSFYRDSLYNEQFF; DNA: TGCGCCAGCAGCTTTTACCGGGACAGCTTATACAATGAGCAGTTCTTC
size: NA; J: TRBJ1-1; V: TRBV20-1; D: NA; CDR3: CSAPGAGFSEAFF; DNA: TGCAGTGCCCCGGGGGCAGGGTTCTCTGAAGCTTTCTTT
size: many; J: TRBJ1-1; V: TRBV5-1; D: NA; CDR3: CASSLESISITEAFF; DNA: TGCGCCAGCAGCTTGGAGTCTATTTCGATCACTGAAGCTTTCTTT
size: few; J: TRBJ2-6; V: TRBV11-1; D: NA; CDR3: CASSVTRQLNSGANVLTF; DNA: TGTGCCAGCAGTGTAACGAGACAGCTTAACTCTGGGGCCAACGTCCTGACTTTC
size: NA; J: TRBJ1-3; V: TRBV2; D: NA; CDR3: CASSVKDTIYF; DNA: TGTGCCAGCAGTGTGAAGGACACCATATATTTT
size: NA; J: TRBJ2-1; V: TRBV11-1; D: NA; CDR3: CASSSSGVGYNEQFF; DNA: TGTGCCAGCAGCTCGTCAGGTGTCGGCTACAATGAGCAGTTCTTC